This paragraph reports one T cell receptor beta chain. No antigen is known for it. Here immunoSEQ multiplex PCR was the method, and the copy in TCRdb shows in-frame clones only, minus some. The sample holds approximately 11,000 clones, around 78% seen once. The data originate from a study of T cell repertoires in ileal Crohn's disease. Trimming stripped 0 bases from V and 1 base from J, with 9 bases between. Germline V gene lookup returns CDR1 KGHSH and CDR2 LQKENI. CDR3 length: 16 residues. Study-level results: Clonal expansions were more frequent in active smokers than non-smokers at surgery.

The sequence was obtained from an adult with Crohn's disease. The chain uses TRBV18 and TRBJ2-2, with D unclear. Source material: ileal tissue. This CDR3 reads CASSPPSRLNTGELFF. The CDR3 DNA reads as TGTGCCAGCTCACCACCGAGCAGGCTGAACACCGGGGAGCTGTTTTTT.